The 27 T cell receptor beta chains given below trace back to one sample, sequenced in a study of beta chain features in type 1 diabetes. Findings and limits, study-wide: Type 1 diabetes patients showed a moderate but significant shortening of TCRB CDR3s in all four CD4+ subsets.

Antigen specificity for these receptors is unknown. Reverse transcribing all isolated RNA meant expressed TCRB transcripts were sequenced. Generated by immunoSEQ multiplex PCR, the TCRdb table keeps only in-frame clones and is missing some. The sample contains some 240,000 clones, roughly 17% of which appear only once. Sequenced: naive CD4+ T cells from blood. These receptors came from a man in his thirties or forties with type 1 diabetes.

The rearrangement joins TRBV4-1 to TRBJ2-7; no clear D gene. Trimming shortened V by 1 base and J by 0 bases, and 10 bases separated the two germline ends. Germline CDR1 reads MGHRA; CDR2 reads YSYEKL. The CDR3 covers 15 residues. The CDR3 DNA reads as TGCGCCAGCAGCCAAGGAAAGGACGACTCCTACGAGCAGTACTTC. This codes for CASSQGKDDSYEQYF.

The chain couples TRBV18 to TRBJ2-3; D may be TRBD1 or TRBD2 (5 bases each). Germline V gene lookup returns CDR1 KGHSH and CDR2 LQKENI. This CDR3 contains 15 residues. Trimming removed 3 bases at V and 2 bases at J, with 12 bases between. The CDR3 DNA reads TGTGCCAGCTCACCGCAGGGACCGTCCACAGATACGCAGTATTTT. As protein: CASSPQGPSTDTQYF.

This clone was found a few times. This chain connects TRBV30 to TRBJ2-1; TRBD1 agrees at 10 bases. Germline loops: CDR1 GTSNPN, CDR2 SVGIG (reference sequence). V shed 5 bases and J 6 bases; nucleotides not matched to a gene: 7. The length of the CDR3 is 14 residues. The CDR3: CAWAGTGVANEQFF. CDR3 in DNA: TGTGCCTGGGCCGGGACAGGGGTGGCCAATGAGCAGTTCTTC.

In its sample, this clone was seen a few times. This rearrangement joins TRBV29-1 to TRBJ1-3; D is perhaps TRBD1 (6 bases). CDR1 and CDR2 (germline): SQVTM, ANQGSEA. Trimming pared 0 bases from V and 4 bases from J, leaving 16 bases between. The CDR3 length is 16 residues. The CDR3: CSVEDYEQGSGNTIYF. The CDR3, as DNA: TGCAGCGTTGAAGACTACGAACAGGGTTCGGGAAACACCATATATTTT. Full variable domain (missing parts from reference TRBV29-1 and TRBJ1-3): SAVISQKPSRDICQRGTSLTIQCQVDSQVTMMFWYRQQPGQSLTLIATANQGSEATYESGFVIDKFPISRPNLTFSTLTVSNMSPEDSSIYLCSVEDYEQGSGNTIYFGEGSWLTVV.

V and J are TRBV7-9 and TRBJ2-3; 7 positions agree with TRBD2. V lost 5 bases to trimming and J lost 5 bases; unmatched junction nucleotides: 4. There are 13 residues in the CDR3. Germline V gene sequence: CDR1 SEHNR, CDR2 FQNEAQ (reference sequence). For the CDR3, the DNA is TGTGCCAGCAGCCCCCGCGGGGGAGATACGCAGTATTTT. It specifies CASSPRGGDTQYF.

The V and J genes are TRBV5-1 and TRBJ1-1; the D gene is possibly TRBD1 (5 bases). Trimming took 4 bases from V and 0 from J, leaving 13 bases between them. The CDR3 spans 15 residues. Germline CDR1 and CDR2: SGHRS and YFSETQ. CDR3 amino acids: CASSGTGGLNTEAFF. CDR3 sequence (DNA): TGCGCCAGCAGCGGGACGGGAGGGCTGAACACTGAAGCTTTCTTT.

The chain couples TRBV7-2 to TRBJ2-7; D gene ambiguous. CDR1 is SGHTA and CDR2 is FQGNSA in the germline V gene. The CDR3 covers 13 residues. V was pared by 0 bases and J by 5 bases, with 8 bases between. The CDR3 DNA reads as TGTGCCAGCAGCTTAGCCTACCGGGACGAGCAGTACTTC. Amino acid sequence: CASSLAYRDEQYF.

This clone came up a few times. The chain recombines TRBV4-1 with TRBJ2-2; perhaps TRBD1 as D (5 bases). Deletions cut 0 bases from V and 4 bases from J, with 21 bases between. Germline V lookup: CDR1 MGHRA, CDR2 YSYEKL. This CDR3 is built from 19 residues. This CDR3 reads CASSQERMSGRSVTGELFF. CDR3 nucleotide sequence: TGCGCCAGCAGCCAAGAGAGGATGTCAGGGCGATCAGTCACCGGGGAGCTGTTTTTT.

The chain carries TRBV5-1 and TRBJ2-1, with D maybe TRBD1 (5 bases). The V end was cut by 3 bases, the J end by 7 bases, with 14 bases between. There are 14 residues in the CDR3. CDR1 SGHRS and CDR2 YFSETQ come from the germline V gene. The CDR3 loop is CASSYDRLGNEQFF. CDR3 nucleotide sequence: TGCGCCAGCAGCTATGACAGACTGGGGAATGAGCAGTTCTTC.

The chain uses TRBV6-6 and TRBJ1-2; D ambiguous. V shed 2 bases and J shed 2 bases, with 6 bases lying between them. The CDR3 consists of 13 residues. Per germline, CDR1 MNHNY and CDR2 SVGAGI (reference sequence). The CDR3 sequence: CASSYGKNYGYTF. CDR3 DNA sequence: TGTGCCAGCAGTTACGGGAAGAACTATGGCTACACCTTC.

This clone showed up just a few times. V and J are TRBV7-2 and TRBJ2-7; D might be TRBD2 (5 bases). CDR3 length equals 16 residues. Germline V gives CDR1 SGHTA, CDR2 FQGNSA. Deletions cut 5 bases from V and 2 bases from J, with 19 bases between. The CDR3 here is CASSPAMREPTYEQYF. CDR3 DNA sequence: TGTGCCAGCAGCCCCGCTATGAGGGAACCTACCTACGAGCAGTACTTC.

As to this clone: This CDR3 is also generated by other DNA sequences in the sample. This chain joins TRBV29-1 and TRBJ2-7, with 10 bases lining up with TRBD2. V lost 7 bases, J lost 4 bases, and 7 bases stayed unmatched. CDR3 length: 13 amino acids. Looked up from germline, CDR1 is SQVTM and CDR2 is ANQGSEA. The CDR3 nucleotides read TGCAGCGCCTCTAGCGGGAGAGGGTACGAGCAGTACTTC. Amino acid sequence: CSASSGRGYEQYF.

Only a few counts were recorded for this clone. CDR3 residues: CASSRLGGRRAYGYTF. The CDR3 region has the DNA TGTGCCAGCAGCCGCCTTGGAGGCCGGAGGGCCTATGGCTACACCTTC. This chain connects TRBV7-9 to TRBJ1-2; D unclear. Trimming pared 5 bases from V and 4 bases from J, leaving 20 bases between. Germline assignment: CDR1 SEHNR and CDR2 FQNEAQ (reference sequence). The CDR3 sequence is 16 residues long.

This clone appeared a few times. The V and J genes are TRBV11-3 and TRBJ2-1; perhaps TRBD1 as D (5 bases). The CDR3 sequence is 13 residues long. Germline loops: CDR1 SGHNT, CDR2 YENEEA. V dropped 5 bases and J dropped 6 bases, with 11 bases sitting between them. DNA of the CDR3: TGTGCCAGCAGCGCCCTAAGGGGCAATGAGCAGTTCTTC. It yields the protein CASSALRGNEQFF.

This clone showed up just a few times. V usage is TRBV9 and J usage is TRBJ1-1, with 7 bases aligning to TRBD1. Germline V gene sequence: CDR1 SGDLS, CDR2 YYNGEE. The CDR3 is made up of 14 amino acids. V trimming: 4 bases; J trimming: 1 base; junction bases outside the gene matches: 4. CDR3 in amino acids: CASSTGVANTEAFF. As DNA, the CDR3 is TGTGCCAGCAGCACAGGGGTGGCGAACACTGAAGCTTTCTTT.

V is TRBV4-3 and J is TRBJ2-5; D perhaps matches TRBD1 (5 bases). The CDR3 is made up of 15 amino acids. The V gene's germline CDR1 is LGHNA and CDR2 YSLEER. The germline V and J ends were trimmed by 1 base and 1 base, with 10 bases remaining between them. This CDR3 reads CASSQARGPQETQYF. The DNA of the CDR3 is TGCGCCAGCAGCCAAGCTAGGGGTCCCCAAGAGACCCAGTACTTC.

This clone came up a few times. J is TRBJ2-2 and V is TRBV6-1; tentatively, D is TRBD2 (7 bases). The CDR3 totals 16 residues. The germline V and J ends were trimmed by 4 bases and 2 bases, with 14 bases remaining between them. The germline CDR1 and CDR2 sequences are MNHNS and SASEGT. The CDR3 loop is CASSAQAGANTGELFF. For the CDR3, the DNA is TGTGCCAGCAGTGCCCAGGCGGGGGCAAACACCGGGGAGCTGTTTTTT.

The CDR3 here is CASSAGTVNEQFF. The CDR3 DNA sequence: TGTGCCAGCAGCGCCGGGACAGTTAATGAGCAGTTCTTC. The gene calls are TRBV7-7 and TRBJ2-1; 7 bases match TRBD1. This CDR3 region has 13 residues. Germline values: CDR1 SSHAT, CDR2 FNYEAQ (reference sequence). Trimming took 5 bases from V and 7 from J; bases not matched to a gene: 5.

The chain is built from TRBV27 and TRBJ2-7, with TRBD1 as a possible D gene (5 bases). V lost 3 bases and J 6 bases, leaving 12 bases between the germline ends. Per the germline V gene, CDR1 is MNHEY and CDR2 is SMNVEV (reference sequence). This CDR3 is 13 amino acids long. For the CDR3, the DNA is TGTGCCAGCAGTTTCCAGGGATGGGGCGAGCAGTACTTC. This gives the protein CASSFQGWGEQYF.

The table lists this clone with a few counts. This chain connects TRBV7-2 to TRBJ2-5; TRBD1 matches 10 bases. The junction had 8 bases not matched to a gene; V was cut back by 5 bases and J by 2 bases. The CDR3 runs 16 residues. Germline CDR1 is SGHTA and CDR2 is FQGNSA. The CDR3, as DNA: TGTGCCAGCAGCACGGACAGGGGGGTTTTACAAGAGACCCAGTACTTC. This gives the protein CASSTDRGVLQETQYF. The full variable domain, rest sourced from reference TRBV7-2 and TRBJ2-5, is GAGVSQSPSNKVTEKGKDVELRCDPISGHTALYWYRQSLGQGLEFLIYFQGNSAPDKSGLPSDRFSAERTGGSVSTLTIQRTQQEDSAVYLCASSTDRGVLQETQYFGPGTRLLVL.

The sample holds a few counts of this clone. The V and J genes are TRBV6-1 and TRBJ2-5; D unresolved. With 4 bases removed from V and 1 base from J, the gap between germline ends came to 7 bases. Germline-derived CDR1 and CDR2 are MNHNS and SASEGT. The CDR3 consists of 13 residues. Here the CDR3 reads CASSGQFQETQYF. The CDR3 coding sequence is TGTGCCAGCAGTGGTCAGTTCCAAGAGACCCAGTACTTC.

This clone was seen only a few times. At one of its ends the junction is not consistent with the germline gene, which may arise from a read error. This chain joins TRBV7-7 and TRBJ2-1; TRBD2 agrees at 9 bases. Germline V CDR1 and CDR2: SSHAT, FNYEAQ (reference sequence). The CDR3 spans 16 residues. The CDR3 DNA follows: TGTGCTAGCAGCCCCGTCGCGACTAGCGGCGACAATGAGCAGTTCTTC. This sequence encodes CASSPVATSGDNEQFF.

V gene TRBV4-3 combines with J gene TRBJ2-1, with D hard to call. The germline gives CDR1 LGHNA, CDR2 YSLEER. Trimming left V 4 bases short and J 2 bases short, with 12 bases between. There are 15 residues in the CDR3. This CDR3 is CASSLSQGTYNEQFF. Here the CDR3 DNA reads TGCGCCAGCAGCCTCAGTCAAGGAACCTACAATGAGCAGTTCTTC.

This clone was detected a few times. The chain links TRBV29-1 to TRBJ2-1; 9 nucleotides align to TRBD1. Germline V CDR1 and CDR2: SQVTM, ANQGSEA. CDR3 size: 15 residues. The junction had 6 bases not matched to a gene; V was cut back by 6 bases and J by 0 bases. The CDR3 DNA follows: TGCAGCGTCCACGGACAGGGGAGCTCCTACAATGAGCAGTTCTTC. Translated, it gives CSVHGQGSSYNEQFF.

This clone was picked up a small number of times. This CDR3 reads CAWSLGLAGNEQYF. CDR3 coding DNA: TGTGCCTGGAGCTTGGGACTAGCGGGAAACGAGCAGTACTTC. This chain links TRBV30 with TRBJ2-7; 13 bases map to TRBD2. CDR1 is GTSNPN and CDR2 is SVGIG in the germline V gene (reference sequence). The CDR3 has 14 residues. J gave up 5 bases and V 3 bases, and 4 bases lay outside the gene matches.

The genes are TRBV5-1 and TRBJ1-2, with D unresolved. CDR1 and CDR2 from the germline V gene are SGHRS and YFSETQ. The CDR3 covers 17 residues. Trimming removed 4 bases at V and 2 bases at J, with 21 bases between. The CDR3 reads CASSGRNLAGSNYGYTF. CDR3 sequence (DNA): TGCGCCAGCAGCGGAAGAAATCTCGCGGGGTCCAACTATGGCTACACCTTC.

The J gene is TRBJ2-3, the V gene TRBV11-2, with a possible D match to TRBD1 (5 bases). Trimming removed 6 bases at V and 4 bases at J, with 14 bases between. CDR1 SGHAT and CDR2 FQNNGV come from the germline V gene. The CDR3 is 14 residues long. The CDR3 loop reads CASRPDWGSDTQYF. The CDR3, as DNA: TGTGCCAGCAGGCCTGATTGGGGCTCAGATACGCAGTATTTT.